The 14 T cell receptor beta chains below come from one sample, sequenced in a study of blood T cells in healthy people across ages. It was with a sample-barcoded 5' primer and a J-beta primer mix that a second PCR of roughly 7 to 12 cycles was run. TCRdb re-called the 5' RACE reads through MiXCR, storing one row per CDR3 protein. Of about 1.6 million distinct CDR3 sequences listed, approximately 32% are singletons. Input material: blood. These receptors all come from a woman aged 25-40 years in good health.

The rearrangement uses TRBV6-5 and TRBJ2-3, with 9 nucleotides matching TRBD2. V dropped 0 bases and J dropped 9; count of bases not matched to a gene: 4. Germline-derived CDR1 and CDR2 are MNHEY and SVGAGI. The CDR3 sequence is 14 residues long. CDR3 in amino acids: CASSYSWTSETQYF. For the CDR3, the DNA is TGTGCCAGCAGTTACTCTTGGACTAGCGAAACGCAGTATTTT.

This clonotype was detected only a few times. The chain combines TRBV6-1 with TRBJ2-6; D ambiguous. The CDR3 consists of 17 residues. The V end lost 2 bases, the J end lost 4 bases, and 15 bases lay between the germline ends. Germline V gives CDR1 MNHNS, CDR2 SASEGT. CDR3 amino acids: CASSETSPLAGANVLTF. In DNA form, the CDR3 reads TGTGCCAGCAGTGAAACGTCCCCTTTGGCCGGGGCCAACGTCCTGACTTTC.

This clonotype was recorded a few times. The genes are TRBV20-1 and TRBJ2-3, with a weak D call TRBD2 (5 bases). The CDR3 length is 14 residues. Trimming left V 6 bases short and J 2 bases short, with 15 bases between. Germline V CDR1 and CDR2: DFQATT, SNEGSKA (reference sequence). In DNA, the CDR3 is TGCAGTGCCCCCGTACTAGGAGTCACAGATACGCAGTATTTT. Protein: CSAPVLGVTDTQYF.

This clonotype has just a few counts. The rearrangement links TRBV4-2 to TRBJ2-1; D call uncertain. V shed 0 bases and J shed 8 bases, with 5 bases lying between them. This CDR3 spans 12 amino acids. Germline assignment: CDR1 LGHNA and CDR2 YNFKEQ. CDR3 bases: TGTGCCAGCAGCCAAGAAATCGATGAGCAGTTCTTC. Residues: CASSQEIDEQFF.

This clonotype was detected a few times. In nucleotides, the CDR3 is TGCAGTGCTAATCATATCGTGACAGGGGTAGAGACCCAGTACTTC. This gives the protein CSANHIVTGVETQYF. The chain employs TRBV20-1 and TRBJ2-5, with 8 bases lining up with TRBD1. The length of the CDR3 is 15 residues. V trimming: 4 bases; J trimming: 4 bases; junction bases outside the gene matches: 11. Germline-derived CDR1 and CDR2 are DFQATT and SNEGSKA (reference sequence).

The V gene is TRBV27, the J gene TRBJ2-3; D gene uncertain. Deletions cut 6 bases from V and 1 base from J, with 14 bases between. CDR1 and CDR2 (germline): MNHEY, SMNVEV (reference sequence). This CDR3 region has 15 residues. CDR3 bases: TGTGCCAGCAGGTGGTTTGGTAGGGGCACAGATACGCAGTATTTT. Translating gives CASRWFGRGTDTQYF.

There are a few counts of this clonotype. The chain combines TRBV9 with TRBJ2-3, with 12 bases aligning to TRBD2. V lost 4 bases and J lost 5; bases outside the gene matches: 14. From germline, CDR1 is SGDLS and CDR2 YYNGEE. The CDR3 has 18 amino acids. The DNA of the CDR3 is TGTGCCAGCAGCCCCAGACCCAGACTAGCGGGAGAACAAGATACGCAGTATTTT. It encodes CASSPRPRLAGEQDTQYF.

J is TRBJ1-6 and V is TRBV20-1, with D perhaps matching TRBD1 (5 bases). The V end lost 5 bases, the J end lost 7 bases, and 9 bases lay between the germline ends. Germline CDR1 DFQATT, CDR2 SNEGSKA (reference sequence). The length of the CDR3 is 12 residues. CDR3 DNA sequence: TGCAGTGCTCGGGACGCGAATTCACCCCTCCACTTT. It translates to CSARDANSPLHF.

This clonotype was observed a handful of times. V usage is TRBV5-1 and J usage is TRBJ2-1; D possibly corresponds to TRBD2 (6 bases). The CDR3 has 16 residues. Germline V gene data show CDR1 as SGHRS and CDR2 as YFSETQ. The V end was cut by 2 bases, the J end by 0 bases, with 12 bases between. This CDR3 is CASSLQVGGSYNEQFF. The CDR3, as DNA: TGCGCCAGCAGCTTACAAGTGGGGGGCTCCTACAATGAGCAGTTCTTC.

This clonotype has more than one count but fewer than ten. The chain uses TRBV6-6 and TRBJ2-1, with TRBD2 as a possible D gene (6 bases). This CDR3 spans 16 amino acids. V lost 1 base and J lost 7, with 17 bases in between. Germline CDR1 reads MNHNY; CDR2 reads SVGAGI (reference sequence). The CDR3 coding sequence is TGTGCCAGCAGTTACTTGGGCCCGGGAGTTGGTAATGAGCAGTTCTTC. Amino acid sequence: CASSYLGPGVGNEQFF.

On this clonotype: Just one base apart from a much larger clone, this may be a read error. The chain is built from TRBV13 and TRBJ2-4; no definite D call. The J call may be mistaken, given a closer DNA end match to TRBJ2-7. This CDR3 is built from 15 residues. The germline V gene has CDR1 PRHDT and CDR2 FYEKMQ (reference sequence). CDR3 sequence reads: CASGLTSEPDYEQYF. The CDR3 DNA reads TGTGCCAGCGGCTTGACGAGTGAGCCAGACTACGAGCAGTACTTC.

In its sample, this clonotype was seen many times. The rearrangement uses TRBV12-3 or TRBV12-4 and TRBJ1-4, with D unresolved. Trimming left V 6 bases short and J 3 bases short, with 11 bases between. The CDR3 consists of 14 residues. The CDR3 DNA sequence: TGTGCCAGCAGCGGTAGGCTGGCTAATGAAAAACTGTTTTTT. Its protein product is CASSGRLANEKLFF.

In its sample, this clonotype was seen a few times. DNA of the CDR3: TGTGCCAGCAGTTTCGGGCCGAGGACAGGAAACTATGGCTACACCTTC. Amino acids: CASSFGPRTGNYGYTF. The chain uses TRBV12-3 or TRBV12-4 and TRBJ1-2; 7 bases are a match to TRBD1. Trimming took 3 bases from V and 2 from J; bases not matched to a gene: 9. The CDR3 is 16 amino acids.

This clonotype showed up just a few times. V gene TRBV20-1 combines with J gene TRBJ2-7; tentatively, D is TRBD2 (6 bases). Trimming shortened V by 3 bases and J by 3 bases, and 21 bases separated the two germline ends. Germline CDR1 reads DFQATT; CDR2 reads SNEGSKA (reference sequence). The CDR3 runs to 16 residues. The DNA for the CDR3 is TGCAGTGCTAGTTCACTCGGGGGTGGTCAATTCTACGAGCAGTACTTC. It codes for CSASSLGGGQFYEQYF.